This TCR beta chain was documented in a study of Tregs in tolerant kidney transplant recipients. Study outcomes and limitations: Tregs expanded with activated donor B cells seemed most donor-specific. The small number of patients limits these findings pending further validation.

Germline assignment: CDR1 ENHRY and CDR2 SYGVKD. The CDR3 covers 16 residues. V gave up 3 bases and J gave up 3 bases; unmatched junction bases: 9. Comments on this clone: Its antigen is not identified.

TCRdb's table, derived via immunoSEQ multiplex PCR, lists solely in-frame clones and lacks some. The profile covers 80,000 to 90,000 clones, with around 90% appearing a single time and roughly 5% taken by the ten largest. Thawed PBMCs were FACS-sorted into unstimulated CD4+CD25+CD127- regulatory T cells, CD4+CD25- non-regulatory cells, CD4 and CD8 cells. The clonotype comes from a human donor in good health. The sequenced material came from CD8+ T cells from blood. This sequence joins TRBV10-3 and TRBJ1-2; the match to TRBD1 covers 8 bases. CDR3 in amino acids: CAISDDRGAIHYGYTF. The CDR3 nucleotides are TGTGCCATCAGTGATGACAGGGGTGCAATTCACTATGGCTACACCTTC.